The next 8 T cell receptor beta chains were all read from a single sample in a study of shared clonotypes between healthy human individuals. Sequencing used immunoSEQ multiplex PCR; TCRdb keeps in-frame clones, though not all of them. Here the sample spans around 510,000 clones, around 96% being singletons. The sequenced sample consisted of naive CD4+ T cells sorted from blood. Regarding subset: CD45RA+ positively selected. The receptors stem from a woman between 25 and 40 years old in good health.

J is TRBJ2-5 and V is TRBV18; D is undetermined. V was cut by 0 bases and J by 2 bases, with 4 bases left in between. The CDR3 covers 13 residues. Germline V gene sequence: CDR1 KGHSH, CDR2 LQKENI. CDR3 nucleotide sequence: TGTGCCAGCTCACCACCAGGGCAAGAGACCCAGTACTTC. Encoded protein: CASSPPGQETQYF.

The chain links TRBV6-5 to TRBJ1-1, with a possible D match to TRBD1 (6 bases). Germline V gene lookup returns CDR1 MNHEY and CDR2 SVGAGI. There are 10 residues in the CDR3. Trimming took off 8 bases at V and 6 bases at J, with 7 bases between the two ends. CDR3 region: CASGGPEAFF. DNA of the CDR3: TGTGCCAGCGGGGGCCCTGAAGCTTTCTTT.

The CDR3 region has the DNA TGCGCCAGCAGCACCCAGGGGCATCCGAACACTGAAGCTTTCTTT. Translated: CASSTQGHPNTEAFF. J is TRBJ1-1 and V is TRBV5-1; D may be TRBD1 (6 bases). The CDR3 is 15 amino acids. V was cut by 4 bases and J by 1 base, with 14 bases left in between. CDR1 SGHRS and CDR2 YFSETQ come from the germline V gene.

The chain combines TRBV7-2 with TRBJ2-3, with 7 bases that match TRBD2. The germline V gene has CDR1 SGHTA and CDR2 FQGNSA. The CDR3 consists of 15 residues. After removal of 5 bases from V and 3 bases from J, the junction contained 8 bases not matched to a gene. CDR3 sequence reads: CASSNRLAGTDTQYF. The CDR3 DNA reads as TGTGCCAGCAGCAATCGACTAGCCGGTACAGATACGCAGTATTTT.

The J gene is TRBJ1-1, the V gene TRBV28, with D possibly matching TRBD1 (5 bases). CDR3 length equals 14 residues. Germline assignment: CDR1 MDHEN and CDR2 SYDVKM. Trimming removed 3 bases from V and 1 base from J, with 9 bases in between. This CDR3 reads CASSFVRGNTEAFF. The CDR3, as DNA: TGTGCCAGCAGTTTTGTTAGGGGGAACACTGAAGCTTTCTTT.

CDR3 in amino acids: CASSPEGVQGVPQYF. DNA of the CDR3: TGTGCCAGCAGCCCCGAGGGAGTACAGGGAGTCCCACAGTACTTC. This chain connects TRBV2 to TRBJ2-7, with D tentatively TRBD1 (6 bases). With 6 bases removed from V and 10 bases from J, the gap between germline ends came to 25 bases. The V gene's germline CDR1 is SNHLY and CDR2 FYNNEI. The CDR3 runs 15 residues. The full variable domain, in which reference TRBV2 and TRBJ2-7 provide the parts outside the CDR3, is EPEVTQTPSHQVTQMGQEVILRCVPISNHLYFYWYRQILGQKVEFLVSFYNNEISEKSEIFDDQFSVERPDGSNFTLKIRSTKLEDSAMYFCASSPEGVQGVPQYFGPGTRLTVT.

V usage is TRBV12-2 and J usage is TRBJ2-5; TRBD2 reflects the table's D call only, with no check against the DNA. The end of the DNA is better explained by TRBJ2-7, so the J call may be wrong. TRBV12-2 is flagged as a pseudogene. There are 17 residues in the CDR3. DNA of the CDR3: TGTGCAAGTCGCCGGACTAGCGGGAGGCCGCTCTCCTACGAGCAGTACTTC. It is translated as CASRRTSGRPLSYEQYF.

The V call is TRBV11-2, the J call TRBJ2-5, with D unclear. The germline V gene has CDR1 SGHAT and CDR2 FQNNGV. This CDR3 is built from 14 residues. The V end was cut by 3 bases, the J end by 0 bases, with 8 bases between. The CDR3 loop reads CASSFNMDQETQYF. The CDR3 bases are TGTGCCAGCAGCTTTAATATGGACCAAGAGACCCAGTACTTC.